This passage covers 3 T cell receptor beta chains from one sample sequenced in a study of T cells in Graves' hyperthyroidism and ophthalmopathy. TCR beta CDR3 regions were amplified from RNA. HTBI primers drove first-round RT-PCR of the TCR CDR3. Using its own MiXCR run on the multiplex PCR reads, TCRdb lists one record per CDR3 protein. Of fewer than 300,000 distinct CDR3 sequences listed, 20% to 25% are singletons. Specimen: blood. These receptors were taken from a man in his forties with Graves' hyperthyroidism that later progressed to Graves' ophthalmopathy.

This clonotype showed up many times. The CDR3 spells CASSSSGTTRYEQYF. The CDR3 region has the DNA TGTGCCAGCAGCTCTAGCGGGACTACTCGCTACGAGCAGTACTTC. The chain uses TRBV2 and TRBJ2-7, with 9 positions matching TRBD2. Germline trimming cut 6 bases from V and 3 bases from J; bases unmatched to any gene: 9. The CDR3 sequence is 15 residues long. The germline V gene encodes CDR1 SNHLY and CDR2 FYNNEI.

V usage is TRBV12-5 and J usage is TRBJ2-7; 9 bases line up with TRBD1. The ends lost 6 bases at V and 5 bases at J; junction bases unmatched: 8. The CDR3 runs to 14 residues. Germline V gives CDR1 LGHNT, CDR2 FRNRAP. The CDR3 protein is CASGNRDREHEQYF. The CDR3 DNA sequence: TGTGCTAGTGGAAACCGGGACAGGGAGCACGAGCAGTACTTC.

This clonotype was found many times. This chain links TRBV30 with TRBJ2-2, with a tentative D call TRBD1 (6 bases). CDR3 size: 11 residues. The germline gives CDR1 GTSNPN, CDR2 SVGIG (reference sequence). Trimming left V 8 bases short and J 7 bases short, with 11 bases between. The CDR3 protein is CATTGYGELFF. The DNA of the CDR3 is TGTGCCACAACAGGGTACGGGGAGCTGTTTTTT.